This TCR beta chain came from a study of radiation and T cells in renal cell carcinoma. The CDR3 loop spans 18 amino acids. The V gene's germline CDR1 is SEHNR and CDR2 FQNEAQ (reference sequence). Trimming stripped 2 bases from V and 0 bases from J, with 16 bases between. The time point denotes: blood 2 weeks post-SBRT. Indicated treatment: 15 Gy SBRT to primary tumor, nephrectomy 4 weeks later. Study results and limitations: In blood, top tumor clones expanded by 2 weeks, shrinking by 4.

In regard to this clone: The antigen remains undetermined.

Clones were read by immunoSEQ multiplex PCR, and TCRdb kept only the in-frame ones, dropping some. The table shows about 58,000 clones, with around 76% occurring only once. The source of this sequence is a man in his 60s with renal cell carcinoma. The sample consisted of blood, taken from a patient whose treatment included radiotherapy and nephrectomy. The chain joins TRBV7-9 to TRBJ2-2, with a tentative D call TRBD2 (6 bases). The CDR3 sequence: CASSLRPLGGANTGELFF. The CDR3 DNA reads TGTGCCAGCAGCTTAAGGCCCCTCGGCGGGGCGAACACCGGGGAGCTGTTTTTT.